A few counts support the clone carrying this TCR beta chain. This CDR3 has 16 amino acids. V shed 7 bases and J 5 bases; nucleotides not matched to a gene: 13. Germline CDR1 MNHNY, CDR2 SVGAGI (reference sequence). This sample is drawn from a study of blood T cell repertoires in COVID-19. Only in-frame clones appear in the TCRdb table, and some are missing; sequencing was by immunoSEQ multiplex PCR. The sample carries approximately 200,000 clones, around 75% recorded once. The receptor's source is a human donor in a cohort sampled during active COVID-19. Sequenced input: peripheral blood. This chain connects TRBV6-6 to TRBJ2-7, with 11 positions matching TRBD2. This chain's CDR3 is CASIPRTSGSDHEQYF. The CDR3 DNA sequence: TGTGCCAGCATACCCCGTACTAGCGGGAGTGATCACGAGCAGTACTTC.